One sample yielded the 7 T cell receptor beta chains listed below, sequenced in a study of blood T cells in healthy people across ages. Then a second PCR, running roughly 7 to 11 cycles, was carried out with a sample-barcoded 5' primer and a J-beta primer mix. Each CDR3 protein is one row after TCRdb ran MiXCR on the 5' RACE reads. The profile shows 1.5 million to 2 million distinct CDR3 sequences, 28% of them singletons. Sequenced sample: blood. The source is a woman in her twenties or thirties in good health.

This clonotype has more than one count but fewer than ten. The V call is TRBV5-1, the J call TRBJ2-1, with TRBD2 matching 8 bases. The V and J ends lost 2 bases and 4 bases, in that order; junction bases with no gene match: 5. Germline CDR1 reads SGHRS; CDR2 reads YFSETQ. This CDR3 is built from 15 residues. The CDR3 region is CASSFIGGGYNEQFF. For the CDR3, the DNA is TGCGCCAGCAGCTTTATCGGGGGGGGTTACAATGAGCAGTTCTTC.

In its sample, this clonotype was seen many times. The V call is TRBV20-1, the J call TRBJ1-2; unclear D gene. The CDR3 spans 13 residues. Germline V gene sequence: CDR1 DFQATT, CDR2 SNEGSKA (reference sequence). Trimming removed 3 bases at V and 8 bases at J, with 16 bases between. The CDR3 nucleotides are TGCAGTGCTAGTAAGGACGGTCGGAGCGGCTACACCTTC. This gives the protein CSASKDGRSGYTF.

The CDR3 DNA reads TGCAGCGTTGTAACCAGGGACATTCGGGAGCAGTTCTTC. Encoded protein: CSVVTRDIREQFF. The chain recombines TRBV29-1 with TRBJ2-1, with a weak D call TRBD1 (6 bases). Germline CDR1 and CDR2: SQVTM and ANQGSEA. Trimming pared 4 bases from V and 10 bases from J, leaving 17 bases between. The CDR3 consists of 13 residues.

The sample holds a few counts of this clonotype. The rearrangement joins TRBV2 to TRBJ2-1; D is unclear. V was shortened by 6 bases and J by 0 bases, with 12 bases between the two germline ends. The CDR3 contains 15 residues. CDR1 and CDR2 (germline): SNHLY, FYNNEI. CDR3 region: CASSSIYGSYNEQFF. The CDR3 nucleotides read TGTGCCAGCAGCTCCATTTACGGCTCCTACAATGAGCAGTTCTTC.

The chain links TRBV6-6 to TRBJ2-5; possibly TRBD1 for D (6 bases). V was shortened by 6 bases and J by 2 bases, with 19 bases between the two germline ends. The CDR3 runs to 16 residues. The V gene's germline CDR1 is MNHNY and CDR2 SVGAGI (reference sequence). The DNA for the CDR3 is TGTGCCAGCAGCGACTCCAGGGGACCCTGGCAAGAGACCCAGTACTTC. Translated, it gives CASSDSRGPWQETQYF.

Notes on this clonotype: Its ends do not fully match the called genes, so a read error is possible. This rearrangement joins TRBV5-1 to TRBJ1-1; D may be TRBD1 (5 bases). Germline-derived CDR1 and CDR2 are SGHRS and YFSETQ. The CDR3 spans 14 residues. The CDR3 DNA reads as TGCACCAGCAGCTTGGATGACACAGGAGCGGAAGCTTTCTTT. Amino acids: CTSSLDDTGAEAFF.

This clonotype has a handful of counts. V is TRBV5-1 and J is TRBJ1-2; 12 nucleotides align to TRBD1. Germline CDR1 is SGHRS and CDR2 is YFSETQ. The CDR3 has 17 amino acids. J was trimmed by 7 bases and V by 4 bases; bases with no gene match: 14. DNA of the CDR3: TGCGCCAGCAGCCCTATCCAGGGACAGGGGGCTCTTTTTGGCTACACCTTC. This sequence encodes CASSPIQGQGALFGYTF.